The source of this T cell receptor (beta chain) is a study of cytomegalovirus exposure and HLA in healthy donors. Study overall: Researchers found that roughly 81% of fewer than 450 genotyped donors fell within the Caucasian-associated ancestry cluster.

PCR involved 60 Vbeta and 13 Jbeta primers. TCRdb's copy holds only in-frame clones and misses some; the assay was immunoSEQ multiplex PCR. This sample has around 150,000 clones; about three quarters occur once, and the top ten carry under 3.5%. Germline V gives CDR1 SGHTA, CDR2 FQGNSA. The CDR3 runs to 15 residues. Losses at the gene ends were 5 bases for V and 4 bases for J; bases not matched to a gene: 10. For this clone: The target antigen is unknown.

Whole-study findings and limits: Several top significant clusters appeared, in a later analysis, to be linked to common viral pathogens. In a later analysis, TCR beta V- and J-gene trimming was associated with a missense DCLRE1C variant. Immune exposure information available was restricted to CMV serostatus.

The specimen sequenced was PBMCs. The gene calls are TRBV7-2 and TRBJ1-2; the match to TRBD1 covers 7 bases. The receptor's source is a woman aged 25-40 years in good health and CMV-seronegative. The CDR3 loop is CASSQQIGTVYGYTF. CDR3 sequence (DNA): TGTGCCAGCAGCCAGCAAATAGGGACAGTCTATGGCTACACCTTC.